This T cell receptor beta chain was captured in a study of PD-1 blockade in classical Hodgkin lymphoma. Study-wide findings and caveats: Patients who responded completely had about the same baseline diversity as newly diagnosed patients. Patients starting nivolumab less than 1 year after ASCT had lower diversity and were excluded from later analyses.

Time point meaning: cycle 4 day 1 (C4D1), after more than five weeks of nivolumab. Each and every patient relapsed after autologous stem cell transplantation, and patients got differing brentuximab vedotin exposure. Patients reached a best response of complete response, partial response or progressive disease. As concerns this clone: Its specificity is unknown.

The protocol was immunoSEQ multiplex PCR, while the TCRdb copy is restricted to in-frame clones and leaves out a portion. Of around 65,000 clones in the sample, roughly nine tenths were seen once. Germline CDR1 PRHDT, CDR2 FYEKMQ (reference sequence). The CDR3 spans 15 residues. Losses at the gene ends were 4 bases for V and 3 bases for J; bases not matched to a gene: 8. The sequencing used peripheral blood mononuclear cells (PBMCs), collected before the fourth cycle of nivolumab. The genes are TRBV13 and TRBJ1-2; 7 bases align to TRBD1. The receptor comes from a human donor with classical Hodgkin lymphoma. The CDR3 sequence: CASSSPTGDYYGYTF. In DNA, the CDR3 is TGTGCCAGCAGCTCTCCAACAGGGGACTACTATGGCTACACCTTC. Together with reference TRBV13 and TRBJ1-2, the CDR3 gives the full variable domain: AAGVIQSPRHLIKEKRETATLKCYPIPRHDTVYWYQQGPGQDPQFLISFYEKMQSDKGSIPDRFSAQQFSDYHSELNMSSLELGDSALYFCASSSPTGDYYGYTFGSGTRLTVV.